One sample yielded the 6 T cell receptor beta chains listed below, sequenced in a study of prognosis after radiotherapy for stage I lung cancer. Two-round multiplex PCR on genomic DNA was the method by which TCR beta CDR3 was amplified. For every TRBV and TRBJ gene, a specific primer was used in first-round PCR. TCRdb redid the calling of the multiplex PCR reads with MiXCR, one entry per CDR3 protein. The sample comprises approximately 28,000 distinct CDR3 sequences, about 30% of which are singletons, and 35% to 45% rests with the top ten. Sequencing used PBMCs, obtained before or after stereotactic body radiation therapy (not recorded which). Every receptor here comes from a donor of 50 years or more with non-small cell lung cancer.

This clonotype was picked up many times. The chain has TRBV2 and TRBJ1-6; TRBD1 matches 7 bases. Germline loops: CDR1 SNHLY, CDR2 FYNNEI. The CDR3 is 14 amino acids. The junction had 3 bases not matched to a gene; V was cut back by 1 base and J by 9 bases. The CDR3 is CASSEGDRISPLHF. For the CDR3, the DNA is TGTGCCAGCAGTGAAGGGGACAGAATTTCACCCCTCCACTTT.

With regard to this clonotype: An end of the junction differs from the germline gene, which may be a read error. The rearrangement uses TRBV11-2 and TRBJ2-1; 9 bases map to TRBD2. Germline CDR1 and CDR2: SGHAT and FQNNGV. This CDR3 spans 16 amino acids. CDR3 DNA sequence: TGTGCCGGCAGCTCCCTGGGCGGGGGGGCCTGGGATGAGCAGTTCTTC. Protein product: CAGSSLGGGAWDEQFF.

This clonotype was seen at least ten times. This rearrangement joins TRBV6-1 to TRBJ2-3; 9 bases agree with TRBD2. From germline, CDR1 is MNHNS and CDR2 SASEGT. The CDR3 runs to 14 residues. V shed 5 bases and J 4 bases; nucleotides not matched to a gene: 4. The CDR3 DNA follows: TGTGCCAGCAGTCCCGGGACTAGCCCAGATACGCAGTATTTT. Translated: CASSPGTSPDTQYF.

This clonotype came up many times. The V call is TRBV19, the J call TRBJ2-7, with 8 bases aligning to TRBD2. The germline V gene has CDR1 LNHDA and CDR2 SQIVND (reference sequence). With 9 bases clipped from V and 6 bases from J, the junction kept 16 bases outside the gene matches. There are 15 residues in the CDR3. CDR3 bases: TGTGCCAGCCTACCCTCACCGGGACTAGGAGGCGAGCAGTACTTC. This sequence encodes CASLPSPGLGGEQYF.

This clonotype appeared many times. The rearrangement links TRBV6-4 to TRBJ2-1; D may be TRBD2 (6 bases). The CDR3 consists of 15 residues. Trimming pared 6 bases from V and 5 bases from J, leaving 17 bases between. The germline V gene encodes CDR1 MRHNA and CDR2 SNTAGT. This CDR3 is CASSLYGTGNNEQFF. As DNA, the CDR3 is TGTGCCAGCAGCCTATACGGGACTGGAAACAATGAGCAGTTCTTC.

This clonotype occurred a few times. The V and J genes are TRBV5-1 and TRBJ1-2; D might be TRBD1 (5 bases). The V end lost 4 bases, the J end lost 3 bases, and 7 bases lay between the germline ends. CDR1 and CDR2 from the germline V gene are SGHRS and YFSETQ. The CDR3 runs to 12 residues. The CDR3 sequence is CASSGTDYGYTF. DNA of the CDR3: TGCGCCAGCAGCGGGACGGACTATGGCTACACCTTC.